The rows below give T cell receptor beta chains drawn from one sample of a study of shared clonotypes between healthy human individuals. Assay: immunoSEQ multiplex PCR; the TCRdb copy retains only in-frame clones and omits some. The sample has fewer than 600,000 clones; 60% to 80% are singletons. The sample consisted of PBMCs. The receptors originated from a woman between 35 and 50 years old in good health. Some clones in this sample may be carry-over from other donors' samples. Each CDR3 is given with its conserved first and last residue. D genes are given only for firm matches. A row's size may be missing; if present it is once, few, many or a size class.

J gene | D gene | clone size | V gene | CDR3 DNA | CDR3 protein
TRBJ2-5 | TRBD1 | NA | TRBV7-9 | TGTGCCAGCAGCAACCGGGACAGCCAAGAGACCCAGTACTTC | CASSNRDSQETQYF
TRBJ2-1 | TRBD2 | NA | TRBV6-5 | TGTGCCAGCAGTTATACCTCGGGAGGGGGCAATGAGCAGTTCTTC | CASSYTSGGGNEQFF
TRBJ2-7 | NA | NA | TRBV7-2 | TGTGCCAGCAGCCAAGACCGGGACGGAATATACGAGCAGTACTTC | CASSQDRDGIYEQYF
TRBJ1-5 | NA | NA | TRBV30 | TGTGCCTGGAGTGATCATAGCGATCAGCCCCAGCATTTT | CAWSDHSDQPQHF
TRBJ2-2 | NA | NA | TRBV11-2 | TGTGCCAGCAGCGCCCCTGGGGTACCCACCGGGGAGCTGTTTTTT | CASSAPGVPTGELFF
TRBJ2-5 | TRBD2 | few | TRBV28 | TGTGCCAGCCTAGCGGCGGACTATAAAGAGACCCAGTACTTC | CASLAADYKETQYF
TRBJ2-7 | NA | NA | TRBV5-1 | TGCGCCAGCAGCTTTGCACACGAGGCGGAAAAGACCTCAAGCTCCTACGAGCAGTACTTC | CASSFAHEAEKTSSSYEQYF
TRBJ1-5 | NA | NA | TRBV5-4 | TGTGCCAGCAGCTTCCGCCCCAATCAGCCCCAGCATTTT | CASSFRPNQPQHF
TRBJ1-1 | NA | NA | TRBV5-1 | TGCGCCAGCAGCCAGGGGACCAACACTGAAGCTTTCTTT | CASSQGTNTEAFF
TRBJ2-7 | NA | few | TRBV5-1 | TGCGCCAGCAGCTTGACTAGGCCCTACGAGCAGTACTTC | CASSLTRPYEQYF
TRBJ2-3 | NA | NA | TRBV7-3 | TGTGCCAGCAGCTTTTCCGGGACAACTCGGTCAGATACGCAGTATTTT | CASSFSGTTRSDTQYF
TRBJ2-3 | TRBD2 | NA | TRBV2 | TGTGCCAGCAGTGAGGGACTAGCGGGAGGGTTCTCAGATACGCAGTATTTT | CASSEGLAGGFSDTQYF
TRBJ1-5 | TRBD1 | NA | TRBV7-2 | TGTGCCAGCAGCTGGGACAGCCTTAGCAATCAGCCCCAGCATTTT | CASSWDSLSNQPQHF
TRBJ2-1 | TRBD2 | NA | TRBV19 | TGTGCCAGTAGGAAGACTAGCGGGAGTGTCAATGAGCAGTTCTTC | CASRKTSGSVNEQFF
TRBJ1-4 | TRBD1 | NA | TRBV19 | TGTGCCAGTAGCCGCGACAGGGGAGTTAATGAAAAACTGTTTTTT | CASSRDRGVNEKLFF
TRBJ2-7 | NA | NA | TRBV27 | TGTGCCAGCAGTATCAGGGGGGGCCCCTACGAGCAGTACTTC | CASSIRGGPYEQYF
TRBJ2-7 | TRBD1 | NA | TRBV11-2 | TGTGCCAGCAGCTTAAGGGGACAGCTCGAGCAGTACTTC | CASSLRGQLEQYF
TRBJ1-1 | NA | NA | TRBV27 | TGTGCCAGCAGTTTAAGGGCAATGAACACTGAAGCTTTCTTT | CASSLRAMNTEAFF
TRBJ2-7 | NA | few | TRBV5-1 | TGCGCCAGCAGCTTTTCCCCCGTCGTATACGAGCAGTACTTC | CASSFSPVVYEQYF
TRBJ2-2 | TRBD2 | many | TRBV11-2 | TGTGCCAGCAGCTTAGATTGGGGGGTAGCGGGAAAAACCGGGGAGCTGTTTTTT | CASSLDWGVAGKTGELFF
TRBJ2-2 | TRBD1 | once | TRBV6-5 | TGTGCCAGCAGCCCGGGACAGACCACCGGGGAGCTGTTTTTT | CASSPGQTTGELFF
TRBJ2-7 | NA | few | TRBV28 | TGTGCCAGCAGTCGGAACAGATACGAGCAGTACTTC | CASSRNRYEQYF
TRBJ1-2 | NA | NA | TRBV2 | TGTGCCAGCGGCGAGGGAGCCTATGGCTACACCTTC | CASGEGAYGYTF
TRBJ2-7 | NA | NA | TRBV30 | TGTGCCCGGACGGAGGGGCACGAGCAGTACTTC | CARTEGHEQYF
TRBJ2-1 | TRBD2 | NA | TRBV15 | TGTGCCACCAGCAGAGATGCCCCCGGGACTAGCGGGAGAGGGAATGAGCAGTTCTTC | CATSRDAPGTSGRGNEQFF
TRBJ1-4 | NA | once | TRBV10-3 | TGTGCCACATCGGGGGGCGACGAAAAACTGTTTTTT | CATSGGDEKLFF
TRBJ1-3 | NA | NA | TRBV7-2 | TGTGCCAGCAGCTTATGGGGGGAGAGTCCTTTTGGAAACACCATATATTTT | CASSLWGESPFGNTIYF
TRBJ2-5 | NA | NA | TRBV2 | TGTGCCAGCAGTGATCTACGGGAGACCCAGTACTTC | CASSDLRETQYF
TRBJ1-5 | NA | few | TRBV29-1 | TGCAGCGTCTCCTCGGGGGGCAATCAGCCCCGGCATTTT | CSVSSGGNQPRHF
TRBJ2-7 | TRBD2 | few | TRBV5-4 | TGTGCCAGCAGCTTGGGGACTAGCGCGAACTACGAGCAGTACTTC | CASSLGTSANYEQYF
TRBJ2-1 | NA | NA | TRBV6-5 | TGTGCCAGCAGACCTACCGGGACTTCCTACAATGAGCAGTTCTTC | CASRPTGTSYNEQFF
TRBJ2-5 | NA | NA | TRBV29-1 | TGCAGCGCTGCCCCGGACAGTTCGGCAGCGGGGACCCAGTACTTC | CSAAPDSSAAGTQYF
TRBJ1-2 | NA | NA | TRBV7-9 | TGTGCCAGCAGCTTAAGCGAGTTCCTGGATGGCTACACCTTC | CASSLSEFLDGYTF
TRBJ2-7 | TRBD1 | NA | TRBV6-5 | TGTGCCAGCAGTTACCGGACAGGGGGCCTCTACGAGCAGTACTTC | CASSYRTGGLYEQYF
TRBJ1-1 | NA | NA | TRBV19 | TGTGCCAGTAGTATAGATTCAGGTGAAGCTTTCTTT | CASSIDSGEAFF
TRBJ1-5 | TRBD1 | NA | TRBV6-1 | TGTGCCAGCAGTGAAAGGGGGACAGTCAATCAGCCCCAGCATTTT | CASSERGTVNQPQHF
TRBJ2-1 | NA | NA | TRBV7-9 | TGTGCCAGCAGCTTAGAATGGCAGGAAGACGAGTTCTTC | CASSLEWQEDEFF
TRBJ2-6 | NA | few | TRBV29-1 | TGCAGCGTTGGGGGAATATCTGGGGCCAACGTCCTGACTTTC | CSVGGISGANVLTF
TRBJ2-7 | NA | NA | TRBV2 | TGTGCCAGCAGTTACGGGCCTGCCTACGAGCAGTACTTC | CASSYGPAYEQYF
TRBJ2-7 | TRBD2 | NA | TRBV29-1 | TGCAGCGCCCTAAGCGGGAGATCGGAAGAGCAGTACTTC | CSALSGRSEEQYF
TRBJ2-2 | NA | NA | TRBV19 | TGTGCCAGTAGACCCTCGGGACCTGGGGAGCTGTTTTTT | CASRPSGPGELFF
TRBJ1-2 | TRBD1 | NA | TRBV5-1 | TGCGCCAGCAGCTTGATTGGCCCCGGACAGGGGCTCCCCTCCAACTATGGCTACACCTTC | CASSLIGPGQGLPSNYGYTF
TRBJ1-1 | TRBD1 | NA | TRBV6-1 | TGTGCCAGCAGTAAGGGACAGCGGACTGAAGCTTTCTTT | CASSKGQRTEAFF
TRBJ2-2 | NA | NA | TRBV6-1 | TGTGCCAGCAGCGAACCCATTGGGGTTGACACCGGGGAGCTGTTTTTT | CASSEPIGVDTGELFF
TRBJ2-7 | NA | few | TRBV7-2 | TGTGCCAGCAGCTTAATGGACTACGAGCAGTACTTC | CASSLMDYEQYF
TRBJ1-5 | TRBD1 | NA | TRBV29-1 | TGCAGCGTCGCCGACAGGGACACTCAGCCCCAGCATTTT | CSVADRDTQPQHF
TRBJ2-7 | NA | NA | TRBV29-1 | TGCAGCGTTGGAAATGGGGGCGGTTCCGAGCAGTACTTC | CSVGNGGGSEQYF
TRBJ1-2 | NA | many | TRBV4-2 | TGTGCCAGCACCAACCTTGTGCGTACCAGGGACTATGGCTACACCTTC | CASTNLVRTRDYGYTF
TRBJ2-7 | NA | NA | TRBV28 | TGTGCCAGCAGTTTTAGGGGGTACGAGCAGTACTTC | CASSFRGYEQYF
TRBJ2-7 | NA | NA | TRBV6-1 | TGTGCCAGCAGGATCGGAAACGGAGCGAATGTAGAGCAGTACTTC | CASRIGNGANVEQYF